The clone carrying this TCR beta chain was recorded many times. Its antigen is not identified. From the 5' RACE reads, TCRdb called clonotypes with MiXCR, one entry per CDR3 protein. The profile covers 470,000 or so distinct CDR3 sequences, with roughly 26% appearing a single time and roughly 0.9% taken by the ten largest. The sample belongs to a study of CD8 T cells in ankylosing spondylitis. Findings of the study overall: Several highly homologous variants made up a TCR beta motif that seemed to typify ankylosing spondylitis blood. Clones that were linked to disease were CD8+ and were relatively rare in peripheral blood. Reportedly, significant enrichment of disease-linked clones occurred in matched ankylosing spondylitis synovial fluid.

This CDR3 spans 13 amino acids. V lost 3 bases to trimming and J lost 6 bases, with 14 bases between them. Germline CDR1 and CDR2: SQVTM and ANQGSEA. V is TRBV29-1 and J is TRBJ1-1; D is unresolved. Sequencing used blood, either unsorted or a sorted T cell fraction (not recorded which). The receptor comes from a male donor with ankylosing spondylitis. CDR3 coding DNA: TGCAGCGTTGATCCAGGCTTGGGTGCTGAAGCTTTCTTT. It specifies CSVDPGLGAEAFF.